A single T cell receptor (beta chain) is shown here with its context. The antigen it recognizes is unknown. Base qualities are not at hand, and no much larger clone is one base apart. The immunoSEQ Assay was used to sequence TCR beta CDR3 regions from DNA. The paper's processing steps were these. To compute T cell density, TCR beta template counts were normalized to usable DNA, which was estimated by amplifying housekeeping genes. The preseqR package was used to estimate richness by extrapolating to 400,000 templates for PBMC samples and to 120,000 templates for tissue samples. Clonality was defined by subtracting Pielou's evenness from one. Tissue-enriched TCRs were identified through differential abundance testing performed on productive amino-acid clonotypes, with a minimum total count of 5 and an alpha of 0.1. The Jaccard Index and the Morisita Overlap Index were used to measure repertoire overlap between compartments. GLIPH clustered TCR beta CDR3s with public tetramer-defined viral CDR3s; viral motifs required at least three viral sequences plus V-gene enrichment. TCRdb mirrors the immuneACCESS table, restricted to in-frame sequences. Some clones are absent from its copies; in checked studies, under half trace to an unresolved V gene, and the reason for the others is unknown. V and J calls plus clone size are reproduced from that table; the DNA served to infer D and trimming. This sample holds 40,000 to 55,000 clones; approximately 80% were observed only once. Of the sample, 17% is held by the ten largest clones.

The sample originates from a study of T cells in localized non-small cell lung cancer (dated by TCRdb to 2020 to 2022). Looking at the study overall: Comparing tumors with uninvolved tumor-adjacent lungs, the study looked at the T cell repertoires of hundreds of patients with early-stage NSCLC. The cohort consisted of roughly 240 treatment-naive NSCLC patients whose localized lung tumors had been resected. A mean age of about 66 years was recorded for the NSCLC patients, of whom under 150 were male and about a hundred were female. Overall results and qualifications from the work: Of the top 100 tumor clones, a median of 57 were detected in paired uninvolved adjacent lung; about 28 were also among that lung's top 100. Because the study design was exploratory, TCR variables were selected using unadjusted p-values without false-discovery rate correction. Uninvolved tumor-adjacent lung showed the highest T cell clonality, higher than tumor, which suggests more focused antigenic responses in the adjacent lung. Higher T cell density in blood was associated with longer overall survival, whereas higher clonality in adjacent lung was associated with shorter survival. Because multi-region tumor sequencing was not performed, intratumor heterogeneity could not be ruled out.

At diagnosis, peripheral blood, uninvolved tumor-adjacent lung and tumor were collected and stored as a combination of fresh-frozen and FFPE material. For TCR repertoire profiling, the blood samples were analyzed as peripheral blood mononuclear cells. Including the terminal cysteine and phenylalanine, the CDR3 comprises 14 residues. Only the CDR3 part of the read is kept: 42 bases, read in frame from the first base. V is cut back by 4 bases and J by 4 bases, with 3 bases in the junction unmatched. CDR1 SGHRS and CDR2 YFSETQ were looked up in the germline V gene. This TCR was recovered from a man between 35 and 75 years old with stage III lung adenocarcinoma. The starting material was peripheral blood mononuclear cells, obtained before any cancer treatment. The chain is encoded by TRBV5-1 joined to TRBJ2-2; TRBD2 lines up with 8 middle nucleotides. The nucleotide sequence is given as TGCGCCAGCAGCACTCTAGCGGGCACCGGGGAGCTGTTTTTT. This codes for CASSTLAGTGELFF.